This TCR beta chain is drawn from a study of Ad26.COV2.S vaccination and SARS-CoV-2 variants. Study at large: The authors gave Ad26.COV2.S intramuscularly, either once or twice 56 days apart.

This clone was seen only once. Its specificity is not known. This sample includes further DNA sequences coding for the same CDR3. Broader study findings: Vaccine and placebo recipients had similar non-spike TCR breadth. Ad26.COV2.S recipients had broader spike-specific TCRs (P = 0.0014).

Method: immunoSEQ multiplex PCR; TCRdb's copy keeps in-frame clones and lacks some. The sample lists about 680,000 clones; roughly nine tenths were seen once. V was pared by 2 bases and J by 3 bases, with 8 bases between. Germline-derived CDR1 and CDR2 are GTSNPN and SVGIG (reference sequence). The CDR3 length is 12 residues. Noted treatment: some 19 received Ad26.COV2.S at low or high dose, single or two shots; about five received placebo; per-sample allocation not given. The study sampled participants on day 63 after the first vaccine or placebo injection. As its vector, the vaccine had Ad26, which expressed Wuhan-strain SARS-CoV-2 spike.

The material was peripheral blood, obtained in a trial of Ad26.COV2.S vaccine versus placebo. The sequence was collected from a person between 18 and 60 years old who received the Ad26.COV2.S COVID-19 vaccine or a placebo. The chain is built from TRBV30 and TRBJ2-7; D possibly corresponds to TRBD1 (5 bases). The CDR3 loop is CAWSPDSYEQYF. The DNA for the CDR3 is TGTGCCTGGAGTCCCGACAGCTACGAGCAGTACTTC.